These T cell receptor beta chains were read from a single sample in a study of T cell responses to AZD1222 COVID-19 vaccine. Only in-frame clones appear in the TCRdb table, and some are missing; sequencing was by immunoSEQ multiplex PCR. The repertoire holds some 120,000 clones, 75% to 90% seen once, with 3% to 4% in the top ten. The sample here was peripheral blood, taken on day 0 of MenACWY control vaccination. The origin of the receptors is an adult in good health. The CDR3 runs from the conserved cysteine through the conserved F or W.

v_gene	j_gene	CDR3aa
TRBV19	TRBJ1-2	CASSPLSRQANYGYTF
TRBV5-1	TRBJ1-2	CASSSGQGANGYTF
TRBV7-2	TRBJ1-6	CASSLDPGNSPLHF
TRBV29-1	TRBJ2-1	CSVDRDRQYNEQFF
TRBV6-5	TRBJ1-1	CATRDRGRENTEAFF
TRBV4-1	TRBJ2-5	CASSDDRGLGETQYF
TRBV11-2	TRBJ2-1	CASSLDRGSYNEQFF
TRBV6-6	TRBJ1-6	CASSSDVRSYNSPLHF
TRBV3-1/TRBV3-2	TRBJ1-1	CASSGDWNTEAFF
TRBV12-3/TRBV12-4	TRBJ2-5	CASSGTAQETQYF
TRBV27	TRBJ1-4	CASSPANLDRHNEKLFF
TRBV9	TRBJ2-1	CASSPSGGASYNEQFF
TRBV6-5	TRBJ1-2	CASSSLGQLYGYTF
TRBV6-2/TRBV6-3	TRBJ2-2	CASSYSGPGTLNTGELFF
TRBV6-5	TRBJ1-3	CASSYSSAAGNTIYF
TRBV7-9	TRBJ2-5	CASSLTQGQGEETQYF
TRBV28	TRBJ1-1	CASSGQSGNTEAFF
TRBV12-3/TRBV12-4	TRBJ1-2	CASSRDRGGYTF
TRBV13	TRBJ1-4	CASSLGTFSGRNEKLFF
TRBV18	TRBJ2-7	CASSLGQGESYEQYF
TRBV27	TRBJ1-2	CASSSPSGKSPYGYTF
TRBV7-2	TRBJ1-2	CASSLEGVRGYTF
TRBV9	TRBJ2-4	CASSPRGQSENIQYF
TRBV7-2	TRBJ1-1	CASSGQGYTEAFF
TRBV7-9	TRBJ1-1	CASSLLTEAFF
TRBV25-1	TRBJ1-2	CASSGGQGRTEGYTF
TRBV19	TRBJ1-5	CASSHRRVDQPQHF
TRBV5-4	TRBJ2-2	CASSLAVGAYTGELFF
TRBV28	TRBJ1-2	CASQTEGYGYTF
TRBV7-9	TRBJ1-6	CASSLALGGSPLHF
TRBV7-8	TRBJ1-2	CASSLPQGLGYTF
TRBV11-1	TRBJ2-1	CASSTPRGGEQFF
TRBV5-6	TRBJ2-7	CASSLLGDYEQYF
TRBV5-4	TRBJ2-2	CAITGGDSFLRTGELFF
TRBV5-4	TRBJ2-1	CASSLGGGDSSYNEQFF
TRBV5-8	TRBJ2-3	CASSWTGTSGGTDTQYF
TRBV14	TRBJ1-5	CASSQGGFKPQHF
TRBV6-2/TRBV6-3	TRBJ1-5	CASSFHKGSNQPQHF
TRBV4-2	TRBJ1-2	CASSQANTRGGRGYTF
TRBV5-1	TRBJ1-1	CASSPFGPMNTEAFF
TRBV4-1	TRBJ2-1	CASSQGERGGYNEQFF
TRBV7-9	TRBJ2-1	CASSPGDPFIGKQFF
TRBV3-1/TRBV3-2	TRBJ1-6	CASSPMGRGNSPLHF
TRBV5-1	TRBJ1-1	CASSFRGGNTEAFF
TRBV27	TRBJ2-7	CASSSLGAGVGEQYF
TRBV11-2	TRBJ1-2	CASSGQGFDGYTF
TRBV27	TRBJ2-1	CASSLDSYNEQFF
TRBV7-2	TRBJ1-1	CASSFGRANTEAFF
TRBV4-2	TRBJ2-7	CASSQARGYEQYF
TRBV6-4	TRBJ1-1	CASSRTGNTEAFF
TRBV28	TRBJ1-1	CASRQYTEAFF
TRBV29-1	TRBJ1-4	CSVSTGTRNEKLFF
TRBV6-6	TRBJ1-2	CASRNPQGTHGYGYTF
TRBV9	TRBJ1-2	CASSVELYGGYTF
TRBV4-2	TRBJ1-1	CASSRESQGIAEAFF
TRBV7-2	TRBJ2-3	CASSFPSSTDTQYF
TRBV15	TRBJ2-5	CATSTRKGTGETQYF